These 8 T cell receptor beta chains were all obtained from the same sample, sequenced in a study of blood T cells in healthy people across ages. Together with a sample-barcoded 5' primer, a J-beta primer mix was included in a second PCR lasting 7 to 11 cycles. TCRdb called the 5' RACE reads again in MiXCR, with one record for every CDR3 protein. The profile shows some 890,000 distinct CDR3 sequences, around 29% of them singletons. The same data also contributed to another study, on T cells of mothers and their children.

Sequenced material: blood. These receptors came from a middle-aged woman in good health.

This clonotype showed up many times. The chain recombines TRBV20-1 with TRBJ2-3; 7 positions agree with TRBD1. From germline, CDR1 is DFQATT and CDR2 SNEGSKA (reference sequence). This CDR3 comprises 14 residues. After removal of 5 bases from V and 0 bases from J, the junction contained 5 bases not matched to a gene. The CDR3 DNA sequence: TGCAGTGCTGGCCGGGACAGAAGCACAGATACGCAGTATTTT. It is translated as CSAGRDRSTDTQYF.

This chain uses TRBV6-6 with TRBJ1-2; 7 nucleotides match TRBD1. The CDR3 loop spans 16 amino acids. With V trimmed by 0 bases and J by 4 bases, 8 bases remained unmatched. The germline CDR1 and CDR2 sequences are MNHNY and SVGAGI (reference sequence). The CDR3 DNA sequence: TGTGCCAGCAGTTACTCTTTCCAGACAGGGTCCTATGGCTACACCTTC. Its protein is CASSYSFQTGSYGYTF.

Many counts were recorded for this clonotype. The CDR3 loop is CSAQTDGGEAFF. The CDR3 DNA is TGCAGTGCACAAACCGACGGCGGGGAAGCTTTCTTT. The chain couples TRBV20-1 to TRBJ1-1, with D unclear. This CDR3 has 12 residues. CDR1 DFQATT and CDR2 SNEGSKA come from the germline V gene (reference sequence). Trimming took off 6 bases at V and 8 bases at J, with 16 bases between the two ends.

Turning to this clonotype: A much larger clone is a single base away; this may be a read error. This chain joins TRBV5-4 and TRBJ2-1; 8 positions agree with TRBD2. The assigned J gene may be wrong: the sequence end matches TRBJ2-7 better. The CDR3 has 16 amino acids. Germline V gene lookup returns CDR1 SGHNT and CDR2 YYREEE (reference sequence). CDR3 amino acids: CASSLKLAGILNEQYF. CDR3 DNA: TGTGCCAGCAGCTTGAAATTAGCGGGAATTCTGAATGAGCAGTACTTC.

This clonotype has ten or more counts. The CDR3 DNA reads TGCAGTGCCCCGACAGGTTTTGGCACTGAAGCTTTCTTT. It translates to CSAPTGFGTEAFF. The chain employs TRBV20-1 and TRBJ1-1; a weak D match, TRBD1 (6 bases). Germline CDR1 is DFQATT and CDR2 is SNEGSKA (reference sequence). V shed 6 bases and J shed 4 bases, with 15 bases lying between them. CDR3 length: 13 amino acids.

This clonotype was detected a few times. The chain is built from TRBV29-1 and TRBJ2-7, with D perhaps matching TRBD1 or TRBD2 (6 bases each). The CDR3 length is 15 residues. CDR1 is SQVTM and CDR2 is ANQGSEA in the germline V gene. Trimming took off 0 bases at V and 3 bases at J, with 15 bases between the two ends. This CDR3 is CSVEEGRGPYYEQYF. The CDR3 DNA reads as TGCAGCGTTGAAGAGGGCCGGGGGCCTTACTACGAGCAGTACTTC.

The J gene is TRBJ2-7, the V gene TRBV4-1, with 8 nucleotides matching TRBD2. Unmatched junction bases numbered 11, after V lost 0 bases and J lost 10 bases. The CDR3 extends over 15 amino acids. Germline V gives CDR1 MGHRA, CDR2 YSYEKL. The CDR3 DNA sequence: TGCGCCAGCAGCCAAGAACTCCGGGGGGGCATAACCCAGTACTTC. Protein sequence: CASSQELRGGITQYF.

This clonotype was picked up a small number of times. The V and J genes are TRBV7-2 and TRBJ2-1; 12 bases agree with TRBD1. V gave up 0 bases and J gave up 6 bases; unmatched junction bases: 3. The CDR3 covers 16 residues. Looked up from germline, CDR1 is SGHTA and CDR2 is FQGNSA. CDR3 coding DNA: TGTGCCAGCAGCTTAGCGGGGACAGGGGGCATCAATGAGCAGTTCTTC. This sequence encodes CASSLAGTGGINEQFF.